The 20 T cell receptor beta chains given below trace back to one sample, sequenced in a study of blood T cell repertoires in COVID-19. Libraries were prepared by immunoSEQ multiplex PCR; TCRdb keeps only in-frame clonotypes and omits some of them. Here the sample spans 170,000 or so clones, roughly four fifths being singletons. The sample comprised peripheral blood. All receptors derive from a human donor in a cohort sampled during active COVID-19.

In its sample, this clone was seen once. The gene calls are TRBV6-4 and TRBJ2-3, with D unclear. The CDR3 has 14 amino acids. CDR1 and CDR2 from the germline V gene are MRHNA and SNTAGT. Trimming took 0 bases from V and 5 from J, leaving 9 bases between them. CDR3 sequence (DNA): TGTGCCAGCAGTGACTCGAACGGTGGAGATACGCAGTATTTT. Its translation is CASSDSNGGDTQYF.

A few counts support this clone. This chain connects TRBV4-3 to TRBJ1-4, with D possibly being TRBD1 (5 bases). Germline assignment: CDR1 LGHNA and CDR2 YSLEER. The CDR3 extends over 18 amino acids. V was clipped by 0 bases and J by 0 bases, with 14 bases between them. The CDR3 loop is CASSQDRGSAATNEKLFF. CDR3 sequence (DNA): TGCGCCAGCAGCCAAGATCGGGGGTCGGCAGCAACTAATGAAAAACTGTTTTTT.

The chain couples TRBV28 to TRBJ2-5; a weak D match, TRBD2 (5 bases). Trimming took 2 bases from V and 6 from J, leaving 13 bases between them. This CDR3 contains 14 residues. Germline CDR1 MDHEN, CDR2 SYDVKM. This chain's CDR3 is CASSLRGTLQTQYF. In DNA, the CDR3 is TGTGCCAGCAGTTTACGGGGAACCCTCCAGACCCAGTACTTC.

The rearrangement links TRBV25-1 to TRBJ2-7, with D unclear. The CDR3 runs 14 residues. Germline V gene sequence: CDR1 MGHDK, CDR2 SYGVNS. Deletions cut 3 bases from V and 4 bases from J, with 13 bases between. The CDR3 DNA reads TGTGCCAGCAGTGACCGGGTATACGCTTACGAGCAGTACTTC. Amino acid sequence: CASSDRVYAYEQYF.

V usage is TRBV18 and J usage is TRBJ1-1; D is uncertain. CDR3 size: 13 residues. V lost 3 bases, J lost 6 bases, and 11 bases lay in between. Germline V gene data show CDR1 as KGHSH and CDR2 as LQKENI. The CDR3 DNA reads as TGTGCCAGCTCACCTGAGGGTTGGGCTGAAGCTTTCTTT. This codes for CASSPEGWAEAFF.

The chain carries TRBV28 and TRBJ2-3; 8 positions match TRBD1. The germline gives CDR1 MDHEN, CDR2 SYDVKM. The CDR3 length is 16 residues. Unmatched junction bases numbered 2, after V lost 0 bases and J lost 0 bases. CDR3 bases: TGTGCCAGCAGTTTATGGACAGGGGCCAGCACAGATACGCAGTATTTT. It encodes CASSLWTGASTDTQYF.

V gene TRBV11-2 combines with J gene TRBJ1-6; 9 bases fit TRBD1. Germline V CDR1 and CDR2: SGHAT, FQNNGV. The J segment lost 8 bases and the V segment lost 6 bases, leaving 5 bases of the junction unmatched. This CDR3 comprises 14 residues. CDR3 residues: CASSLGQGDSPLHF. The CDR3 bases are TGTGCCAGCAGTCTGGGACAGGGTGATTCACCCCTCCACTTT. The variable domain in full, completed from reference TRBV11-2 and TRBJ1-6, reads EAGVAQSPRYKIIEKRQSVAFWCNPISGHATLYWYQQILGQGPKLLIQFQNNGVVDDSQLPKDRFSAERLKGVDSTLKIQPAKLEDSAVYLCASSLGQGDSPLHFGNGTRLTVT.

This chain joins TRBV24-1 and TRBJ2-6; 8 nucleotides line up with TRBD1. Looked up from germline, CDR1 is KGHDR and CDR2 is SFDVKD. The length of the CDR3 is 17 residues. With 9 bases clipped from V and 2 bases from J, the junction kept 11 bases outside the gene matches. CDR3 sequence: CATPPGGGIPGANVLTF. CDR3 sequence (DNA): TGTGCCACCCCCCCAGGGGGCGGAATACCTGGGGCCAACGTCCTGACTTTC.

The rearrangement uses TRBV18 and TRBJ1-1; 8 positions match TRBD1. J gave up 5 bases and V 3 bases, and 8 bases lay outside the gene matches. In germline, CDR1 is KGHSH, CDR2 LQKENI. This CDR3 has 15 amino acids. The CDR3 region has the DNA TGTGCCAGCTCACCTAGCCAGGGGGCGAGAACTGAAGCTTTCTTT. It is translated as CASSPSQGARTEAFF.

V and J are TRBV5-4 and TRBJ2-7; 8 bases fit TRBD2. Trimming cost V 4 bases and J 8 bases; bases outside gene matches: 5. CDR1 and CDR2 from the germline V gene are SGHNT and YYREEE (reference sequence). There are 12 residues in the CDR3. CDR3 DNA: TGTGCCAGCAGCCCCACTAGCGGAAAGCAGTACTTC. Translating it yields CASSPTSGKQYF.

V usage is TRBV27 and J usage is TRBJ2-3; D is possibly TRBD2 (7 bases). Looked up from germline, CDR1 is MNHEY and CDR2 is SMNVEV (reference sequence). Trimming removed 6 bases from V and 4 bases from J, with 23 bases in between. The CDR3 spans 17 residues. CDR3 DNA: TGTGCCAGCAGGGGGGGCGGGGGACTACGGGAGGCAGATACGCAGTATTTT. Protein product: CASRGGGGLREADTQYF.

This chain connects TRBV11-2 to TRBJ2-7, with TRBD1 matching over 7 bases. The germline gives CDR1 SGHAT, CDR2 FQNNGV. The CDR3 runs 15 residues. Trimming cost V 3 bases and J 3 bases; bases outside gene matches: 8. CDR3 nucleotide sequence: TGTGCCAGCAGCTTGTCAGTAACAGGGGACTACGAGCAGTACTTC. As protein: CASSLSVTGDYEQYF.

The gene calls are TRBV3-1 (or the pseudogene TRBV3-2) and TRBJ2-7, with D possibly TRBD2 on 5 matching bases. The V end lost 4 bases, the J end lost 7 bases, and 14 bases lay between the germline ends. The CDR3 is made up of 13 amino acids. Germline CDR1 LGHDT, CDR2 YNNKEL (reference sequence). The CDR3 nucleotides read TGTGCCAGCAGCCCCGGACTGGAGATGGAGCAGTACTTC. This sequence encodes CASSPGLEMEQYF.

The chain has TRBV28 and TRBJ1-3; 7 bases agree with TRBD1. The junction had 7 bases not matched to a gene; V was cut back by 6 bases and J by 2 bases. This CDR3 is built from 15 residues. In germline, CDR1 is MDHEN, CDR2 SYDVKM. The CDR3 coding sequence is TGTGCCAGCAGACCTACAGGGGCGACTGGAAACACCATATATTTT. It codes for CASRPTGATGNTIYF.

The rearrangement uses TRBV27 and TRBJ1-2, with TRBD1 identical over 7 bases. The CDR3 extends over 16 amino acids. CDR1 MNHEY and CDR2 SMNVEV come from the germline V gene (reference sequence). The V and J ends lost 4 bases and 5 bases, in that order; junction bases with no gene match: 13. The CDR3 is CASSSLDRLGGYGYTF. The CDR3 region has the DNA TGTGCCAGCAGTTCCCTGGACAGGTTGGGGGGTTATGGCTACACCTTC.

This clone was detected a few times. J is TRBJ1-2 and V is TRBV7-2; 7 bases are a match to TRBD1. This CDR3 spans 14 amino acids. The junction had 6 bases not matched to a gene; V was cut back by 4 bases and J by 4 bases. Germline V gene lookup returns CDR1 SGHTA and CDR2 FQGNSA. CDR3 DNA sequence: TGTGCCAGCAGCTACGCGACAGGGTCCTATGGCTACACCTTC. This sequence encodes CASSYATGSYGYTF.

V and J are TRBV11-1 and TRBJ2-7, with 8 bases that match TRBD1. The CDR3 totals 15 residues. Germline lookup yields CDR1 SGHAT and CDR2 FQDESV (reference sequence). V shed 1 base, J shed 1 base, and the junction held 3 bases outside the gene matches. The CDR3 bases are TGTGCCAGCAGCTTAGGCAGGGGGCGATCCTACGAGCAGTACTTC. This translates into CASSLGRGRSYEQYF.

This chain connects TRBV7-2 to TRBJ1-2; 7 nucleotides agree with TRBD1. This CDR3 region has 16 residues. The V segment lost 4 bases and the J segment 4 bases; nucleotides outside the gene matches: 12. CDR1 and CDR2 from the germline V gene are SGHTA and FQGNSA. DNA of the CDR3: TGTGCCAGCAGCTCATATACAGGGGTGGTTGGCTATGGCTACACCTTC. This sequence encodes CASSSYTGVVGYGYTF.

The rearrangement uses TRBV21-1 and TRBJ2-7; the D call TRBD2 from the table was never checked on the DNA. TRBV21-1 is described as a pseudogene. The CDR3 spans 13 residues. CDR3 DNA sequence: TGTGCCAGTCCCGGCGGGGGCATCTACGAGCAGTACTTC. The encoded protein is CASPGGGIYEQYF.

This clone was seen a handful of times. The chain uses TRBV7-3 and TRBJ1-6; the D gene is possibly TRBD1 (6 bases). The length of the CDR3 is 15 residues. CDR1 and CDR2 from the germline V gene are SGHTA and FQGTGA. V was cut by 2 bases and J by 9 bases, with 14 bases left in between. The CDR3 loop is CASSLQGKRGSPLHF. The CDR3 DNA reads TGTGCCAGCAGCTTACAGGGGAAGAGGGGTTCACCCCTCCACTTT.